A single sample gave rise to the 8 T cell receptor beta chains below, sequenced in a study of T cell changes during pregnancy in multiple sclerosis. Assay used: immunoSEQ multiplex PCR; TCRdb lists only in-frame clones, some missing. The table has some 47,000 clones, around 90% seen once; the top ten hold roughly 2%. The material was peripheral blood, obtained in the first trimester of pregnancy. These TCRs come from a female donor with multiple sclerosis, enrolled in a pregnancy study.

The V call is TRBV5-4, the J call TRBJ1-2, with 7 bases aligning to TRBD1. This CDR3 is built from 15 residues. With 0 bases clipped from V and 4 bases from J, the junction kept 6 bases outside the gene matches. CDR1 is SGHNT, CDR2 YYREEE, per germline (reference sequence). The CDR3 loop reads CASSLDRGSFYGYTF. The CDR3 nucleotides are TGTGCCAGCAGCTTGGACAGGGGATCATTCTATGGCTACACCTTC. The variable domain in full, completed from reference TRBV5-4 and TRBJ1-2, reads ETGVTQSPTHLIKTRGQQVTLRCSSQSGHNTVSWYQQALGQGPQFIFQYYREEENGRGNFPPRFSGLQFPNYSSELNVNALELDDSALYLCASSLDRGSFYGYTFGSGTRLTVV.

The DNA for the CDR3 is TGTGCCAGCAGTTACGTCGGGACAGAGAGCTACGAGCAGTACTTC. Its protein is CASSYVGTESYEQYF. This chain uses TRBV6-5 with TRBJ2-7; TRBD1 matches at 7 bases. Germline V gene data show CDR1 as MNHEY and CDR2 as SVGAGI. The CDR3 length is 15 residues. V was pared by 2 bases and J by 3 bases, with 7 bases of the junction left unmatched.

The V gene is TRBV9, the J gene TRBJ2-3; tentative D call: TRBD1 (6 bases). The V gene lost 5 bases and the J gene lost 3 bases, with 13 bases spanning the gap. CDR1 is SGDLS, CDR2 YYNGEE, per germline. This CDR3 has 14 amino acids. Here the CDR3 DNA reads TGTGCCAGCAGTCCCAGGGGTGTAACAGATACGCAGTATTTT. Its protein product is CASSPRGVTDTQYF.

This chain joins TRBV5-6 and TRBJ2-2, with D maybe TRBD1 (5 bases). CDR1 is SGHDT and CDR2 is YYEEEE in the germline V gene. Trimming pared 2 bases from V and 1 base from J, leaving 9 bases between. The CDR3 extends over 15 amino acids. CDR3 sequence reads: CASSFKGLNTGELFF. The CDR3 DNA sequence: TGTGCCAGCAGCTTTAAGGGGCTGAACACCGGGGAGCTGTTTTTT.

The V and J genes are TRBV7-9 and TRBJ2-7; D is perhaps TRBD2 (6 bases). The ends were cut back, 3 bases at V and 3 bases at J, with 9 bases in the middle. The CDR3 loop spans 13 amino acids. Germline V gives CDR1 SEHNR, CDR2 FQNEAQ (reference sequence). Here the CDR3 DNA reads TGTGCCAGCAGCTTGGACGGGAGCTACGAGCAGTACTTC. Protein sequence: CASSLDGSYEQYF.

On this clone: An end of the junction differs from the germline gene, which may be a read error. This chain uses TRBV7-2 with TRBJ2-5, with 12 bases aligning to TRBD1. This CDR3 spans 19 amino acids. CDR1 and CDR2 from the germline V gene are SGHTA and FQGNSA. This CDR3 is CASSLDMLGTGGEEESQYF. CDR3 DNA sequence: TGTGCCAGCAGCTTAGATATGCTCGGGACAGGGGGCGAGGAAGAGAGCCAGTACTTC.

The J gene is TRBJ1-1, the V gene TRBV30; D is unclear. The CDR3 runs to 14 residues. V was trimmed by 4 bases and J by 5 bases, leaving 17 bases between them. Germline values: CDR1 GTSNPN, CDR2 SVGIG (reference sequence). CDR3 nucleotide sequence: TGTGCCTGGAAAACTTCAATTGGCGGGACTGAAGCTTTCTTT. Translated: CAWKTSIGGTEAFF.

There are a few counts of this clone. In DNA form, the CDR3 reads TGTGCCAGCAGTGAAGGACTAGCGGGGAGTAATGAGCAGTTCTTC. Amino acid sequence: CASSEGLAGSNEQFF. J is TRBJ2-1 and V is TRBV6-1, with 11 bases that match TRBD2. The V segment lost 1 base and the J segment 7 bases; nucleotides outside the gene matches: 3. The germline CDR1 and CDR2 sequences are MNHNS and SASEGT. CDR3 size: 15 residues.